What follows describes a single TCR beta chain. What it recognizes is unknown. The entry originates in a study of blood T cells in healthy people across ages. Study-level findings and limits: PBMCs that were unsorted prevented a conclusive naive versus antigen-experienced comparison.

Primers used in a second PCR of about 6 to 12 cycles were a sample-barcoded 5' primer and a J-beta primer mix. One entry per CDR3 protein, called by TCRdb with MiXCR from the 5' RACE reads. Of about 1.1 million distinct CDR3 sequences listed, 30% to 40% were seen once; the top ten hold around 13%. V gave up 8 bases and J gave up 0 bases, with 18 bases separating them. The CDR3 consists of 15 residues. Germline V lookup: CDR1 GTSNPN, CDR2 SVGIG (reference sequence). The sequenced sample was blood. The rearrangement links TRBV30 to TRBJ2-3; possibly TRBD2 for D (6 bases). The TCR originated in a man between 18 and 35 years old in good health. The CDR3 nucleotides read TGTGCCCGGAAGTCTGGAGGGATTAGCACAGATACGCAGTATTTT. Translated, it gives CARKSGGISTDTQYF.